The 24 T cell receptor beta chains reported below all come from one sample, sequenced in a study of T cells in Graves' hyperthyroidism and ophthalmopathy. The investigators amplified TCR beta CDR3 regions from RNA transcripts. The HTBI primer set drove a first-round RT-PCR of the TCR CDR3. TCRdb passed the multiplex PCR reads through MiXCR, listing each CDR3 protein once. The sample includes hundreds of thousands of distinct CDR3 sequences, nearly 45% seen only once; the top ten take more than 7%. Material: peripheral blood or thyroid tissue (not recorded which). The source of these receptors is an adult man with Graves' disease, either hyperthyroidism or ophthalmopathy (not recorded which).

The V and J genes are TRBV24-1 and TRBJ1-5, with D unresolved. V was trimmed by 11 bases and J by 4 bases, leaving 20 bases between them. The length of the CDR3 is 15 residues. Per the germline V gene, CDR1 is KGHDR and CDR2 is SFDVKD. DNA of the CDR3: TGTGCCAGCAGAGGGAGAGAGCTCTGGAATCAGCCCCAGCATTTT. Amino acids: CASRGRELWNQPQHF.

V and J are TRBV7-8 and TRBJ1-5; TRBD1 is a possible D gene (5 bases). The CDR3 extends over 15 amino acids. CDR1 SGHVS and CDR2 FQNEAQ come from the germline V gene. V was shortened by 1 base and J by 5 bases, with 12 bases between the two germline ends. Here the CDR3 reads CASSLEGVYYQPQHF. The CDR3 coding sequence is TGTGCCAGCAGCTTAGAAGGGGTCTATTATCAGCCCCAGCATTTT.

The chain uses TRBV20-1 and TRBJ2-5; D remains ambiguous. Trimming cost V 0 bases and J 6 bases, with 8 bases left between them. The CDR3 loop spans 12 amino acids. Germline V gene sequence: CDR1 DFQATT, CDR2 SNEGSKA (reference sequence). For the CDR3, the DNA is TGCAGTGCTAGAGATCGCGGACAGACCCAGTACTTC. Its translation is CSARDRGQTQYF.

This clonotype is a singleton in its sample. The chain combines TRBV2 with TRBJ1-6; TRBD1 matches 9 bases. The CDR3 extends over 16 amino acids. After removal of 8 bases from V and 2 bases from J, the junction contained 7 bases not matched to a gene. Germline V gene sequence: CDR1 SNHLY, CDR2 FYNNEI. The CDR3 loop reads CASLRQGEAYNSPLHF. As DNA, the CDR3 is TGTGCCAGCCTCCGACAGGGGGAAGCCTATAATTCACCCCTCCACTTT.

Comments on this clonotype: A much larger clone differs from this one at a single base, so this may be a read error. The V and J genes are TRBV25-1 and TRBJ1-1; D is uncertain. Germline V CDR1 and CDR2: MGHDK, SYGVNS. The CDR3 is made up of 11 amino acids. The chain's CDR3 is CTSISRTEAFF. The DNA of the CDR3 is TGTACCAGCATTTCTCGGACTGAAGCTTTCTTT.

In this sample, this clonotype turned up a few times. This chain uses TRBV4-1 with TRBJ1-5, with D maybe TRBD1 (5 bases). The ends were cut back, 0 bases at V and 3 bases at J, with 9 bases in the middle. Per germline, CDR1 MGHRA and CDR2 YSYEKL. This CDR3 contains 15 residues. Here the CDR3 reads CASSQDQGTNQPQHF. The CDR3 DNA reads TGCGCCAGCAGCCAAGATCAAGGGACCAATCAGCCCCAGCATTTT.

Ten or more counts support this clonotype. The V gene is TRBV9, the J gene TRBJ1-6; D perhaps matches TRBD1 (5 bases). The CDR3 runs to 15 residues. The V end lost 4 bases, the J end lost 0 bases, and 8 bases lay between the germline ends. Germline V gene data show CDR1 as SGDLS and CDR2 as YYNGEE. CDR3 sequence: CASSRQSSYNSPLHF. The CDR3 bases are TGTGCCAGCAGCCGACAGAGCTCCTATAATTCACCCCTCCACTTT.

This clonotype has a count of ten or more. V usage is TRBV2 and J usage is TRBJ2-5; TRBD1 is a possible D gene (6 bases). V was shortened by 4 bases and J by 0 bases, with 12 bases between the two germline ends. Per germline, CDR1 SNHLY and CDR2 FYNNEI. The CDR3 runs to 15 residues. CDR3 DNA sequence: TGTGCCAGCAGTGCTGACAGGAATAACCAAGAGACCCAGTACTTC. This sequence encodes CASSADRNNQETQYF.

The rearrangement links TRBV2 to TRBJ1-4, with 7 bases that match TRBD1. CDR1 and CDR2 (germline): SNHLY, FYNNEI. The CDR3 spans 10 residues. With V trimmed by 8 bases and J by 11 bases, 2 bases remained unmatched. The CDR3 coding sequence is TGTGCCAGCTTACAGGGGAAACTGTTTTTT. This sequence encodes CASLQGKLFF.

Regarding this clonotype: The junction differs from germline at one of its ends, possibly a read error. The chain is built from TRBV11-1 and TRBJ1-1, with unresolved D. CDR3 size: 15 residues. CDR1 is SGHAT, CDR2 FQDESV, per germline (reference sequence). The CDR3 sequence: CVSSLEHRWATEAFF. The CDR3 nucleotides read TGTGTCAGCAGCTTAGAACACAGATGGGCCACTGAAGCTTTCTTT.

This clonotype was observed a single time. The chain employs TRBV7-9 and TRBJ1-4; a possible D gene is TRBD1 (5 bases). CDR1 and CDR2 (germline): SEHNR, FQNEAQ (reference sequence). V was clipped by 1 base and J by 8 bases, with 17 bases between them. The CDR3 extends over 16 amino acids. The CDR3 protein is CASSLVRRGLAEKLFF. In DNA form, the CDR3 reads TGTGCCAGCAGCTTAGTTCGGAGGGGTTTGGCCGAAAAACTGTTTTTT. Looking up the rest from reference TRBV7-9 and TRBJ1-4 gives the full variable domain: DTGVSQNPRHKITKRGQNVTFRCDPISEHNRLYWYRQTLGQGPEFLTYFQNEAQLEKSRLLSDRFSAERPKGSFSTLEIQRTEQGDSAMYLCASSLVRRGLAEKLFFGSGTQLSVL.

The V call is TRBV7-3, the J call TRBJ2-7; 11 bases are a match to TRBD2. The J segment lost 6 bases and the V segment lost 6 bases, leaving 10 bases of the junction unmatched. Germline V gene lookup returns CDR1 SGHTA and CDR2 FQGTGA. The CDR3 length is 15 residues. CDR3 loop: CASRPRTSGSGEQYF. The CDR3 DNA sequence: TGTGCCAGCAGGCCCCGAACTAGCGGGAGTGGCGAGCAGTACTTC.

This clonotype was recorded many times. The CDR3 sequence is CASSPRTGGESPLHF. The CDR3, as DNA: TGTGCCAGCAGCCCTCGGACAGGGGGCGAATCACCCCTCCACTTT. The chain joins TRBV7-9 to TRBJ1-6; 11 bases are a match to TRBD1. The CDR3 covers 15 residues. CDR1 and CDR2 (germline): SEHNR, FQNEAQ (reference sequence). V was clipped by 5 bases and J by 10 bases; unmatched bases: 7.

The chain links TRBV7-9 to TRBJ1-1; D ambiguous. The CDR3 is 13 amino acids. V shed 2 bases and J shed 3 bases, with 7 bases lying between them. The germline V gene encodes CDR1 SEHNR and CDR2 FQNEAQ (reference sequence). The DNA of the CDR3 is TGTGCCAGCAGCTTATCCCTTTACACTGAAGCTTTCTTT. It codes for CASSLSLYTEAFF. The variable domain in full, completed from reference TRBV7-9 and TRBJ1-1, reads DTGVSQNPRHKITKRGQNVTFRCDPISEHNRLYWYRQTLGQGPEFLTYFQNEAQLEKSRLLSDRFSAERPKGSFSTLEIQRTEQGDSAMYLCASSLSLYTEAFFGQGTRLTVV.

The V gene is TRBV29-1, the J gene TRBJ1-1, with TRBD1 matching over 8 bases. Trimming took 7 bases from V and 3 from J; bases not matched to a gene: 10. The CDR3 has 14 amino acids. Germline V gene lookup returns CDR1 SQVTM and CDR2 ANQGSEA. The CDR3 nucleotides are TGCAGCGATTCCCCGGGACAGGACGACACTGAAGCTTTCTTT. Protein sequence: CSDSPGQDDTEAFF.

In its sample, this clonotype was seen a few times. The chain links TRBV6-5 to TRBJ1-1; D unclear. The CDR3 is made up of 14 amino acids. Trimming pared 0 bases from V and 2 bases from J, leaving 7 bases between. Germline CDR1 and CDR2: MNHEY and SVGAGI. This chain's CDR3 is CASSYSYGNTEAFF. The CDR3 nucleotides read TGTGCCAGCAGTTACTCCTACGGAAACACTGAAGCTTTCTTT.

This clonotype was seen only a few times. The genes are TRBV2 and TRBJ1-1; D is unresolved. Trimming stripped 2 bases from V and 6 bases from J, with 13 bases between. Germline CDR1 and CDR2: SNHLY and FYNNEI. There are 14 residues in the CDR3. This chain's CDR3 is CASSELEGKAEAFF. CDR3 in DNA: TGTGCCAGCAGTGAACTTGAGGGAAAGGCTGAAGCTTTCTTT.

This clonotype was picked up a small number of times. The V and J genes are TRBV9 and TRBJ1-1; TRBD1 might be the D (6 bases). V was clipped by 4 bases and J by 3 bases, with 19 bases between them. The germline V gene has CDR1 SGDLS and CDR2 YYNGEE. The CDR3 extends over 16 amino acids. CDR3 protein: CASSRGWGGGDTEAFF. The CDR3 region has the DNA TGTGCCAGCAGCCGGGGGTGGGGAGGGGGTGACACTGAAGCTTTCTTT.

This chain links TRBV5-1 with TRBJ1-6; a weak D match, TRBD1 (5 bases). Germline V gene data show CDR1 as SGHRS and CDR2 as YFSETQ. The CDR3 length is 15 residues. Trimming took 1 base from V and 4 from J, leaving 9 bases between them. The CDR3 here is CASSLKGNYNSPLHF. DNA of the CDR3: TGCGCCAGCAGCTTGAAGGGGAATTATAATTCACCCCTCCACTTT.

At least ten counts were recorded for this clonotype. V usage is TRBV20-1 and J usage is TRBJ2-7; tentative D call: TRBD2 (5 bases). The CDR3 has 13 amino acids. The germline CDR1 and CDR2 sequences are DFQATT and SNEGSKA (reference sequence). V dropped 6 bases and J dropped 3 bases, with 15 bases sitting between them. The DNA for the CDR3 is TGCAGTGCGGGAAGCACGGGGTTCTACGAGCAGTACTTC. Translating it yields CSAGSTGFYEQYF.

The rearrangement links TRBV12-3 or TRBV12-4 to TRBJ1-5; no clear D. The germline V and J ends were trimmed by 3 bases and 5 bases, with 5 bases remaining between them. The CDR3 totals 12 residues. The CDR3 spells CASSFLDQPQHF. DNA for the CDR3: TGTGCCAGCAGTTTTTTAGATCAGCCCCAGCATTTT.

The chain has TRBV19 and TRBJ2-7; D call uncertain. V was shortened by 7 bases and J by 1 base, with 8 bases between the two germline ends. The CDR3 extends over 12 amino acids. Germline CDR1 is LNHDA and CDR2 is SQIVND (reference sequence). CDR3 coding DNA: TGTGCCAGTATGTCCAGTTCCTACGAGCAGTACTTC. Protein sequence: CASMSSSYEQYF.

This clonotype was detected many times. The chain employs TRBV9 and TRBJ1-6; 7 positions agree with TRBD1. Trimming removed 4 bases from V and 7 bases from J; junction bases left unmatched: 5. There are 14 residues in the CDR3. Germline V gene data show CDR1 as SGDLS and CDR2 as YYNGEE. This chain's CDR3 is CASSPTGMNSPLHF. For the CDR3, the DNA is TGTGCCAGCAGCCCGACAGGGATGAATTCACCCCTCCACTTT.

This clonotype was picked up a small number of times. The CDR3 spells CASSLDPSAETQYF. In nucleotides, the CDR3 is TGTGCCAGCAGCTTAGATCCTAGCGCTGAGACCCAGTACTTC. V is TRBV7-9 and J is TRBJ2-5, with D possibly matching TRBD2 (6 bases). Per the germline V gene, CDR1 is SEHNR and CDR2 is FQNEAQ (reference sequence). V was trimmed by 1 base and J by 5 bases, leaving 11 bases between them. The CDR3 consists of 14 residues. The complete variable domain, with remaining parts taken from reference TRBV7-9 and TRBJ2-5, reads DTGVSQNPRHKITKRGQNVTFRCDPISEHNRLYWYRQTLGQGPEFLTYFQNEAQLEKSRLLSDRFSAERPKGSFSTLEIQRTEQGDSAMYLCASSLDPSAETQYFGPGTRLLVL.